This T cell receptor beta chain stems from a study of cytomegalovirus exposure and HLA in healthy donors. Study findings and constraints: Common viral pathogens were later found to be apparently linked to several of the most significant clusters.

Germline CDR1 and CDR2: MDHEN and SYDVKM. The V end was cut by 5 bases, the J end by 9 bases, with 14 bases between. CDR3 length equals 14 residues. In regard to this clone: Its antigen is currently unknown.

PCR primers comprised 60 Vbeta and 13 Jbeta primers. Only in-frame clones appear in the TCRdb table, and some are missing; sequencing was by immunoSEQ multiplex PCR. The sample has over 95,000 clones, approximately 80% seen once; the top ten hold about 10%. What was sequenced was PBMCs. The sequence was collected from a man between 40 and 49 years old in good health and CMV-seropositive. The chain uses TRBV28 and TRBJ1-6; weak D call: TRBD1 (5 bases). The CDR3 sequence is CASSPLPGPSPLHF. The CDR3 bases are TGTGCCAGCAGTCCCCTTCCAGGGCCTTCACCCCTCCACTTT.